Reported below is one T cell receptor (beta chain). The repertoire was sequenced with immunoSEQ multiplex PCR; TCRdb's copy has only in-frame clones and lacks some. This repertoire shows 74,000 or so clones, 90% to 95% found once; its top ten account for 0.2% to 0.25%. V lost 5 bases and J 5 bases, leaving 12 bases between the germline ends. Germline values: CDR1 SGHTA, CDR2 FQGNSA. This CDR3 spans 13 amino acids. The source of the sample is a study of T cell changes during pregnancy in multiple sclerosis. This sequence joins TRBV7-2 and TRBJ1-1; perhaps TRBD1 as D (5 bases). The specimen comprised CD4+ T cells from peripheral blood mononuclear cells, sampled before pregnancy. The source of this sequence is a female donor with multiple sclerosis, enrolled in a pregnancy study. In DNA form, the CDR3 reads TGTGCCAGCAGCATCCAGGGTGGGACTGAAGCTTTCTTT. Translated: CASSIQGGTEAFF.